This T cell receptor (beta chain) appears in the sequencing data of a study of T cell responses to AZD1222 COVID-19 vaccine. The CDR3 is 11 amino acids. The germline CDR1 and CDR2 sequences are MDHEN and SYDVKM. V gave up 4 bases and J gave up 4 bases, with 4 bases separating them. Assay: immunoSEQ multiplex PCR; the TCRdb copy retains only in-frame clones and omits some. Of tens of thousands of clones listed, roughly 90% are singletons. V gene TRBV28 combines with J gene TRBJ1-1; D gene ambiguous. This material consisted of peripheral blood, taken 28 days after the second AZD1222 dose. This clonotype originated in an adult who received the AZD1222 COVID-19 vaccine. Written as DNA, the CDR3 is TGTGCCAGCAGTTCGGGCACTGAAGCTTTCTTT. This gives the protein CASSSGTEAFF.